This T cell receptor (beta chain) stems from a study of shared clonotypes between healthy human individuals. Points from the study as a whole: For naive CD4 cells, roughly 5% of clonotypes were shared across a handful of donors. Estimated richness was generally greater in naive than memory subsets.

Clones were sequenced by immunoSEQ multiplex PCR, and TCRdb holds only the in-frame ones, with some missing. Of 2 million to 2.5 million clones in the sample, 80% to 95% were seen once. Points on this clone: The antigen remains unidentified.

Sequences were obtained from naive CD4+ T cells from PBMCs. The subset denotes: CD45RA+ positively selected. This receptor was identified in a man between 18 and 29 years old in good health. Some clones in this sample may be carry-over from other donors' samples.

CDR3 nucleotide sequence: TGTGCCAGCAGCTCCGTGGGACAGGGTTTTTCTGAAGCTTTCTTT. Translation: CASSSVGQGFSEAFF. V is TRBV7-2 and J is TRBJ1-1, with 9 positions matching TRBD1. The CDR3 spans 15 residues. Germline V gene sequence: CDR1 SGHTA, CDR2 FQGNSA. V trimming: 4 bases; J trimming: 6 bases; junction bases outside the gene matches: 9.